The clone carrying this T cell receptor beta chain was counted ten times or more. Its antigen remains unidentified. These data are taken from a study of CD8 T cells in ankylosing spondylitis. As the method for making TCR beta libraries, quantitative 5'-RACE with molecular barcodes was used. One entry per CDR3 protein, called by TCRdb with MiXCR from the 5' RACE reads. The data hold roughly 120,000 distinct CDR3 sequences, with around 7% observed a single time. Findings and caveats of the study: Disease-linked clones were CD8+ and relatively rare in peripheral blood. Existing reports had already noted some motif variants in reactive arthritis synovial fluid and blood. Ankylosing spondylitis blood appeared to be characterized by a TCR beta motif of roughly eight highly homologous variants.

Germline CDR1 is MNHEY and CDR2 is SVGEGT. The V gene lost 4 bases and the J gene lost 0 bases, with 18 bases spanning the gap. This CDR3 contains 18 residues. Sample: blood, either unsorted or a sorted T cell fraction (not recorded which). This TCR was sampled from a male donor with ankylosing spondylitis or in good health (not recorded which). The gene calls are TRBV6-2 or TRBV6-3 and TRBJ2-2; a weak D match, TRBD1 (6 bases). CDR3 protein: CASSFGLRGGANTGELFF. DNA for the CDR3: TGTGCCAGCAGTTTTGGCCTTCGTGGGGGCGCGAACACCGGGGAGCTGTTTTTT.